Below, one T cell receptor beta chain is given with its context. The authors' processing: From reference gene primer amplification, estimates of nucleated cell counts were derived. TCRdb's copy holds only in-frame clones and misses some; the assay was immunoSEQ multiplex PCR. D and trimming were read from the DNA, whereas the V and J calls and clone size are those reported in that table. The sample includes 250,000 to 300,000 clones, over 70% of them seen just once. The sample belongs to a study of blood T cell repertoires in COVID-19. Study as a whole: The origin of the acute and convalescent COVID-19 samples was the United States, Italy and Spain. T cells, B-cell-depleted T cells, or PBMCs provided the cDNA or gDNA that served as material.

The CDR3 has 12 residues. Germline CDR1 reads MDHEN; CDR2 reads SYDVKM. V dropped 8 bases and J dropped 4 bases, with 10 bases sitting between them. Material: peripheral blood. The V call is TRBV28, the J call TRBJ2-3; a possible D gene is TRBD2 (5 bases). The sequence derives from a man at least 80 years old with acute or convalescent COVID-19. The CDR3 region has the DNA TGTGCCAGCTCGGAGGTGGCAGATACGCAGTATTTT. Amino acid sequence: CASSEVADTQYF.